The 16 T cell receptor beta chains below were found in one sample sequenced in a study of T cell responses to AZD1222 COVID-19 vaccine. The protocol was immunoSEQ multiplex PCR, while the TCRdb copy is restricted to in-frame clones and leaves out a portion. Here the sample spans about 46,000 clones, around 90% being singletons. Material: peripheral blood, obtained 28 days after the second AZD1222 dose. The receptor source for this set is an adult who received the AZD1222 COVID-19 vaccine.

The V gene is TRBV2, the J gene TRBJ2-3, with TRBD2 matching over 8 bases. There are 17 residues in the CDR3. CDR1 is SNHLY, CDR2 FYNNEI, per germline. Trimming cost V 3 bases and J 0 bases; bases outside gene matches: 8. The DNA for the CDR3 is TGTGCCAGCAGTGACGGTCTAGCGGGCCCTAGCACAGATACGCAGTATTTT. Protein sequence: CASSDGLAGPSTDTQYF.

The CDR3 region is CASGGQGAHEQYF. For the CDR3, the DNA is TGTGCCAGCGGGGGACAGGGGGCCCACGAGCAGTACTTC. The V call is TRBV12-3 or TRBV12-4, the J call TRBJ2-7; 12 positions match TRBD1. This CDR3 has 13 residues. Trimming cost V 8 bases and J 5 bases; bases outside gene matches: 4.

The J gene is TRBJ2-7, the V gene TRBV12-3 or TRBV12-4; no firm D call. The V end lost 0 bases, the J end lost 9 bases, and 12 bases lay between the germline ends. The CDR3 extends over 13 amino acids. Here the CDR3 reads CASSLALSSGQYF. The DNA of the CDR3 is TGTGCCAGCAGTTTAGCACTATCGAGTGGGCAGTACTTC.

J is TRBJ2-7 and V is TRBV6-2 or TRBV6-3, with D uncertain. The CDR3 is 11 residues long. CDR1 is MNHEY and CDR2 is SVGEGT in the germline V gene. Trimming pared 5 bases from V and 3 bases from J, leaving 5 bases between. CDR3 coding DNA: TGTGCCAGCAGTCTGGGCTACGAGCAGTACTTC. Encoded protein: CASSLGYEQYF.

This clone was seen only once. The rearrangement uses TRBV6-5 and TRBJ2-1; TRBD2 agrees at 7 bases. CDR1 and CDR2 (germline): MNHEY, SVGAGI. With V trimmed by 8 bases and J by 4 bases, 11 bases remained unmatched. This CDR3 has 15 amino acids. The CDR3 coding sequence is TGTGCCAGCGGGGATGTGCGCGGGAGATACAATGAGCAGTTCTTC. Translation gives CASGDVRGRYNEQFF.

The genes are TRBV5-5 and TRBJ1-1; D not resolved. The CDR3 extends over 18 amino acids. V lost 4 bases, J lost 1 base, and 23 bases lay in between. CDR1 SGHKS and CDR2 YYEKEE come from the germline V gene (reference sequence). The CDR3 nucleotides are TGTGCCAGCAGCCACACCGCGGCGGCGGGTGAAAAGAACACTGAAGCTTTCTTT. This translates into CASSHTAAAGEKNTEAFF.

This chain links TRBV10-3 with TRBJ1-2; D remains ambiguous. This CDR3 contains 14 residues. The germline V gene encodes CDR1 ENHRY and CDR2 SYGVKD. Trimming stripped 2 bases from V and 5 bases from J, with 12 bases between. CDR3 sequence: CAISELGYSYGYTF. The CDR3 DNA reads as TGTGCCATCAGTGAGCTTGGATATTCATATGGCTACACCTTC.

The chain links TRBV27 to TRBJ2-7, with D hard to call. The CDR3 length is 13 residues. Germline V lookup: CDR1 MNHEY, CDR2 SMNVEV (reference sequence). Deletions cut 4 bases from V and 4 bases from J, with 11 bases between. CDR3 nucleotide sequence: TGTGCCAGCAGTTCCGGTGCCCTTTACGAGCAGTACTTC. Translating it yields CASSSGALYEQYF.

This clone is a singleton in its sample. This chain connects TRBV6-1 to TRBJ2-7; 8 positions match TRBD2. This CDR3 is 17 amino acids long. The germline CDR1 and CDR2 sequences are MNHNS and SASEGT. V dropped 4 bases and J dropped 3; count of bases not matched to a gene: 14. CDR3 sequence (DNA): TGTGCCAGCAGTGGCCGAGGCGAGCGGGAGTCGAACTACGAGCAGTACTTC. The encoded protein is CASSGRGERESNYEQYF.

The chain combines TRBV9 with TRBJ1-1; D perhaps matches TRBD1 (5 bases). The V gene lost 0 bases and the J gene lost 4 bases, with 10 bases spanning the gap. CDR1 SGDLS and CDR2 YYNGEE come from the germline V gene. This CDR3 contains 14 residues. As DNA, the CDR3 is TGTGCCAGCAGCGTAGGAGGGACGGGCACTGAAGCTTTCTTT. Encoded protein: CASSVGGTGTEAFF.

The rearrangement joins TRBV2 to TRBJ1-4; TRBD1 matches at 9 bases. With 6 bases clipped from V and 3 bases from J, the junction kept 5 bases outside the gene matches. Germline V gives CDR1 SNHLY, CDR2 FYNNEI. CDR3 length equals 15 residues. CDR3 coding DNA: TGTGCCAGCAGGCGACAGGGGGTAGCTAATGAAAAACTGTTTTTT. Residues: CASRRQGVANEKLFF. Filled out from reference TRBV2 and TRBJ1-4, the complete variable domain reads EPEVTQTPSHQVTQMGQEVILRCVPISNHLYFYWYRQILGQKVEFLVSFYNNEISEKSEIFDDQFSVERPDGSNFTLKIRSTKLEDSAMYFCASRRQGVANEKLFFGSGTQLSVL.

The genes are TRBV7-8 and TRBJ1-1; D perhaps matches TRBD1 (6 bases). Per the germline V gene, CDR1 is SGHVS and CDR2 is FQNEAQ. V lost 1 base, J lost 0 bases, and 12 bases lay in between. The CDR3 length is 16 residues. CDR3 coding DNA: TGTGCCAGCAGCTTAGAAGGGGGTCGCCTGAACACTGAAGCTTTCTTT. The encoded protein is CASSLEGGRLNTEAFF.

The V call is TRBV5-1, the J call TRBJ2-1; D is uncertain. The CDR3 runs 13 residues. Trimming left V 2 bases short and J 7 bases short, with 10 bases between. Germline V CDR1 and CDR2: SGHRS, YFSETQ. This chain's CDR3 is CASSFTGRNEQFF. In DNA form, the CDR3 reads TGCGCCAGCAGCTTTACGGGTAGGAATGAGCAGTTCTTC.

The chain recombines TRBV4-1 with TRBJ1-2; TRBD1 agrees at 9 bases. V gave up 4 bases and J gave up 4 bases; unmatched junction bases: 4. The CDR3 totals 14 residues. The germline V gene encodes CDR1 MGHRA and CDR2 YSYEKL. The CDR3 reads CASSPGQGTYGYTF. The CDR3, as DNA: TGCGCCAGCAGCCCTGGACAGGGGACCTATGGCTACACCTTC.

The chain has TRBV6-5 and TRBJ1-2; TRBD1 agrees at 12 bases. The CDR3 sequence is 14 residues long. The germline CDR1 and CDR2 sequences are MNHEY and SVGAGI. Losses at the gene ends were 2 bases for V and 8 bases for J; bases not matched to a gene: 3. The CDR3 loop is CASSYGTGGAGYTF. CDR3 bases: TGTGCCAGCAGTTACGGGACAGGGGGCGCGGGCTACACCTTC.

The chain employs TRBV6-2 or TRBV6-3 and TRBJ2-1; D gene unclear. The length of the CDR3 is 13 residues. Germline V gene lookup returns CDR1 MNHEY and CDR2 SVGEGT. Deletions cut 1 base from V and 0 bases from J, with 1 base between. CDR3 nucleotide sequence: TGTGCCAGCAGTTACTACTCCTACAATGAGCAGTTCTTC. This codes for CASSYYSYNEQFF.